The clone carrying this T cell receptor beta chain is classed as large. The data were taken from a study of blood T cell repertoires in COVID-19. The protocol was immunoSEQ multiplex PCR, while the TCRdb copy is restricted to in-frame clones and leaves out a portion. The repertoire holds about 64,000 clones, 65% to 80% seen once, with more than 7.5% in the top ten. The V end lost 4 bases, the J end lost 7 bases, and 11 bases lay between the germline ends. The CDR3 extends over 13 amino acids. Germline V gene sequence: CDR1 MNHEY, CDR2 SMNVEV (reference sequence). This TCR was sampled from a human donor in a cohort sampled during active COVID-19. The rearrangement uses TRBV27 and TRBJ2-1; tentative D call: TRBD1 (5 bases). The sample consisted of peripheral blood. Here the CDR3 reads CASSWATANEQFF. As DNA, the CDR3 is TGTGCCAGCAGTTGGGCGACAGCTAATGAGCAGTTCTTC.